Presented here are 18 T cell receptor beta chains from one specimen sequenced in a study of beta chain features in type 1 diabetes. Of the isolated RNA, all was reverse transcribed, and so the sequenced material was expressed TCRB transcripts. The table came from immunoSEQ multiplex PCR; TCRdb's copy has only in-frame clones and leaves some out. The table includes fewer than 500,000 clones, approximately 15% detected once. The material sequenced was naive CD4+ T cells from blood. These receptors came from a man aged 25 to 45 in good health.

The gene calls are TRBV10-3 and TRBJ2-7; 10 bases agree with TRBD1. The V and J ends lost 4 bases and 0 bases, in that order; junction bases with no gene match: 6. The CDR3 loop spans 16 amino acids. Germline values: CDR1 ENHRY, CDR2 SYGVKD. DNA for the CDR3: TGTGCCATCAGTGTATCGACAGGGGGCAGCTCCTACGAGCAGTACTTC. Residues: CAISVSTGGSSYEQYF.

A few counts support this clone. The chain recombines TRBV19 with TRBJ1-5; 8 positions agree with TRBD1. The CDR3 covers 15 residues. Germline values: CDR1 LNHDA, CDR2 SQIVND (reference sequence). The V segment lost 4 bases and the J segment 6 bases; nucleotides outside the gene matches: 8. The chain's CDR3 is CASSTNMDRAQPQHF. The CDR3 coding sequence is TGTGCCAGTAGTACCAACATGGACAGGGCTCAGCCCCAGCATTTT.

This sequence joins TRBV7-2 and TRBJ2-2; D gene uncertain. This CDR3 has 15 residues. Germline CDR1 is SGHTA and CDR2 is FQGNSA. V lost 4 bases to trimming and J lost 3 bases, with 12 bases between them. DNA for the CDR3: TGTGCCAGCAGCTCTCTTCCCATATACACCGGGGAGCTGTTTTTT. It translates to CASSSLPIYTGELFF.

This clone was observed a few times. The V gene is TRBV4-3, the J gene TRBJ2-3; 7 bases match TRBD2. Unmatched junction bases numbered 5, after V lost 0 bases and J lost 2 bases. This CDR3 region has 16 residues. Germline V lookup: CDR1 LGHNA, CDR2 YSLEER. The CDR3 is CASSQDRDYLTDTQYF. CDR3 DNA sequence: TGCGCCAGCAGCCAAGACCGGGACTATCTCACAGATACGCAGTATTTT.

The rearrangement joins TRBV14 to TRBJ1-1, with D possibly TRBD1 on 5 matching bases. Germline CDR1 and CDR2: SGHDN and FVKESK. V was clipped by 4 bases and J by 10 bases, with 16 bases between them. This CDR3 spans 13 amino acids. The CDR3 coding sequence is TGTGCCAGCAGCCGAAGACAGAACGTACGAGCTTTCTTT. Its translation: CASSRRQNVRAFF.

This clone has more than one count but fewer than ten. The chain joins TRBV4-3 to TRBJ2-2, with 7 bases lining up with TRBD1. With V trimmed by 4 bases and J by 7 bases, 9 bases remained unmatched. This CDR3 is 15 amino acids long. Germline-derived CDR1 and CDR2 are LGHNA and YSLEER. CDR3 in DNA: TGCGCCAGCAGCCTACAAGGACAGGCTAGCGGGGAGCTGTTTTTT. Its protein product is CASSLQGQASGELFF.

The rearrangement uses TRBV5-1 and TRBJ2-3; 11 nucleotides agree with TRBD2. The CDR3 runs to 16 residues. Per germline, CDR1 SGHRS and CDR2 YFSETQ. After removal of 3 bases from V and 1 base from J, the junction contained 4 bases not matched to a gene. The CDR3 nucleotides read TGCGCCAGCAGCTCAGGGACTAGCGGAGGCACAGATACGCAGTATTTT. Residues: CASSSGTSGGTDTQYF.

V and J are TRBV10-3 and TRBJ1-1; D remains ambiguous. V shed 6 bases and J shed 6 bases, with 14 bases lying between them. The germline V gene has CDR1 ENHRY and CDR2 SYGVKD. The CDR3 sequence is 13 residues long. The DNA of the CDR3 is TGTGCCATCAGAGACATGCGAAACGCTGAAGCTTTCTTT. It translates to CAIRDMRNAEAFF.

The rearrangement links TRBV10-3 to TRBJ2-1; 7 bases align to TRBD1. Per the germline V gene, CDR1 is ENHRY and CDR2 is SYGVKD. Unmatched junction bases numbered 8, after V lost 4 bases and J lost 8 bases. This CDR3 is built from 14 residues. The CDR3 sequence is CAISGQGGYYEQFF. The DNA for the CDR3 is TGTGCCATCAGTGGACAGGGTGGGTATTATGAGCAGTTCTTC.

V is TRBV13 and J is TRBJ2-2; D unresolved. Trimming left V 5 bases short and J 1 base short, with 11 bases between. The CDR3 totals 15 residues. Germline V gene data show CDR1 as PRHDT and CDR2 as FYEKMQ (reference sequence). This CDR3 is CASSGLIRNTGELFF. The CDR3 DNA reads TGTGCCAGCAGCGGCCTCATCAGGAACACCGGGGAGCTGTTTTTT.

This clone was counted many times. V and J are TRBV30 and TRBJ1-2, with D unclear. V gave up 5 bases and J gave up 0 bases, with 7 bases separating them. Germline V lookup: CDR1 GTSNPN, CDR2 SVGIG (reference sequence). This CDR3 is 12 amino acids long. CDR3 nucleotides: TGTGCCTGGCTCGGGACTAACTATGGCTACACCTTC. Translated: CAWLGTNYGYTF.

This clone was seen just once. The J gene is TRBJ1-5, the V gene TRBV20-1; D call uncertain. CDR3 size: 11 residues. Germline V lookup: CDR1 DFQATT, CDR2 SNEGSKA (reference sequence). V lost 6 bases and J lost 11, with 14 bases in between. The CDR3 DNA reads TGCAGTGCCACTAGACTCTCCACCCAGCATTTT. Its translation: CSATRLSTQHF.

The chain has TRBV4-3 and TRBJ2-2; D is uncertain. The CDR3 length is 13 residues. Germline V gives CDR1 LGHNA, CDR2 YSLEER. V was pared by 0 bases and J by 6 bases, with 5 bases between. CDR3 sequence: CASSQDRAGELFF. The DNA for the CDR3 is TGCGCCAGCAGCCAAGATCGGGCCGGGGAGCTGTTTTTT.

In its sample, this clone was seen a few times. J is TRBJ1-2 and V is TRBV6-5; D is unresolved. The CDR3 loop spans 14 amino acids. Germline loops: CDR1 MNHEY, CDR2 SVGAGI. The V end lost 5 bases, the J end lost 4 bases, and 14 bases lay between the germline ends. The CDR3 DNA is TGTGCCAGCAGTCACAAGACATCAGGCTATGGCTACACCTTC. Encoded protein: CASSHKTSGYGYTF.

V and J are TRBV9 and TRBJ2-6; D call uncertain. V lost 2 bases and J lost 4, with 7 bases in between. The CDR3 is 14 amino acids. The V gene's germline CDR1 is SGDLS and CDR2 YYNGEE. This chain's CDR3 is CASSVLWGANVLTF. DNA of the CDR3: TGTGCCAGCAGCGTCCTTTGGGGGGCCAACGTCCTGACTTTC.

J is TRBJ2-7 and V is TRBV25-1, with TRBD2 matching over 8 bases. Trimming cost V 6 bases and J 0 bases; bases outside gene matches: 10. The CDR3 is 16 amino acids. The germline V gene encodes CDR1 MGHDK and CDR2 SYGVNS. Here the CDR3 reads CASRTVGGRISYEQYV. The CDR3 nucleotides are TGTGCCAGCAGGACCGTAGGCGGGAGGATCTCCTACGAGCAGTACGTC.

The chain recombines TRBV5-1 with TRBJ2-5; 9 nucleotides agree with TRBD1. CDR1 and CDR2 from the germline V gene are SGHRS and YFSETQ. After removal of 5 bases from V and 3 bases from J, the junction contained 2 bases not matched to a gene. The CDR3 loop spans 13 amino acids. CDR3 sequence reads: CASRQGAEETQYF. As DNA, the CDR3 is TGCGCCAGCAGACAGGGGGCTGAAGAGACCCAGTACTTC.

The chain uses TRBV11-2 and TRBJ2-3; 8 positions agree with TRBD2. Germline CDR1 and CDR2: SGHAT and FQNNGV. The length of the CDR3 is 17 residues. J gave up 1 base and V 3 bases, and 9 bases lay outside the gene matches. CDR3 DNA: TGTGCCAGCAGCTTCCGGGGGGGCGTTCACGGCACAGATACGCAGTATTTT. Translating gives CASSFRGGVHGTDTQYF.